One and the same sample provided the 2 T cell receptor beta chains below, sequenced in a study of Graves' ophthalmopathy and Graves' hyperthyroidism. Amplifying from RNA transcripts, the study obtained TCR beta CDR3 regions. Investigators did first-round RT-PCR with HTBI primers, then second-round multiplex PCR. MiXCR, applied by TCRdb to the multiplex PCR reads, yields one record per CDR3 protein. The sample lists approximately 380,000 distinct CDR3 sequences; roughly 20% were seen once. Sequenced input: peripheral blood. The receptors were gathered from a young woman with stable Graves' hyperthyroidism.

This clonotype has just a few counts. The rearrangement joins TRBV10-2 to TRBJ1-2, with D tentatively TRBD1 (5 bases). CDR3 length: 15 residues. The ends were cut back, 4 bases at V and 7 bases at J, with 19 bases in the middle. Germline CDR1 and CDR2: WSHSY and SAAADI. Here the CDR3 DNA reads TGCGCCAGCAGTGGAAGTACAGGCCCCCCAGTTGGCTACACCTTC. Translated: CASSGSTGPPVGYTF.

The CDR3 DNA follows: TGTGCCAGCAGTTACTCCAGGGCTCAGGGGTGGGAGTACTTC. Translated: CASSYSRAQGWEYF. The V and J genes are TRBV6-5 and TRBJ2-5, with TRBD1 as a possible D gene (6 bases). Germline values: CDR1 MNHEY, CDR2 SVGAGI. With 0 bases removed from V and 12 bases from J, the gap between germline ends came to 17 bases. This CDR3 has 14 amino acids.